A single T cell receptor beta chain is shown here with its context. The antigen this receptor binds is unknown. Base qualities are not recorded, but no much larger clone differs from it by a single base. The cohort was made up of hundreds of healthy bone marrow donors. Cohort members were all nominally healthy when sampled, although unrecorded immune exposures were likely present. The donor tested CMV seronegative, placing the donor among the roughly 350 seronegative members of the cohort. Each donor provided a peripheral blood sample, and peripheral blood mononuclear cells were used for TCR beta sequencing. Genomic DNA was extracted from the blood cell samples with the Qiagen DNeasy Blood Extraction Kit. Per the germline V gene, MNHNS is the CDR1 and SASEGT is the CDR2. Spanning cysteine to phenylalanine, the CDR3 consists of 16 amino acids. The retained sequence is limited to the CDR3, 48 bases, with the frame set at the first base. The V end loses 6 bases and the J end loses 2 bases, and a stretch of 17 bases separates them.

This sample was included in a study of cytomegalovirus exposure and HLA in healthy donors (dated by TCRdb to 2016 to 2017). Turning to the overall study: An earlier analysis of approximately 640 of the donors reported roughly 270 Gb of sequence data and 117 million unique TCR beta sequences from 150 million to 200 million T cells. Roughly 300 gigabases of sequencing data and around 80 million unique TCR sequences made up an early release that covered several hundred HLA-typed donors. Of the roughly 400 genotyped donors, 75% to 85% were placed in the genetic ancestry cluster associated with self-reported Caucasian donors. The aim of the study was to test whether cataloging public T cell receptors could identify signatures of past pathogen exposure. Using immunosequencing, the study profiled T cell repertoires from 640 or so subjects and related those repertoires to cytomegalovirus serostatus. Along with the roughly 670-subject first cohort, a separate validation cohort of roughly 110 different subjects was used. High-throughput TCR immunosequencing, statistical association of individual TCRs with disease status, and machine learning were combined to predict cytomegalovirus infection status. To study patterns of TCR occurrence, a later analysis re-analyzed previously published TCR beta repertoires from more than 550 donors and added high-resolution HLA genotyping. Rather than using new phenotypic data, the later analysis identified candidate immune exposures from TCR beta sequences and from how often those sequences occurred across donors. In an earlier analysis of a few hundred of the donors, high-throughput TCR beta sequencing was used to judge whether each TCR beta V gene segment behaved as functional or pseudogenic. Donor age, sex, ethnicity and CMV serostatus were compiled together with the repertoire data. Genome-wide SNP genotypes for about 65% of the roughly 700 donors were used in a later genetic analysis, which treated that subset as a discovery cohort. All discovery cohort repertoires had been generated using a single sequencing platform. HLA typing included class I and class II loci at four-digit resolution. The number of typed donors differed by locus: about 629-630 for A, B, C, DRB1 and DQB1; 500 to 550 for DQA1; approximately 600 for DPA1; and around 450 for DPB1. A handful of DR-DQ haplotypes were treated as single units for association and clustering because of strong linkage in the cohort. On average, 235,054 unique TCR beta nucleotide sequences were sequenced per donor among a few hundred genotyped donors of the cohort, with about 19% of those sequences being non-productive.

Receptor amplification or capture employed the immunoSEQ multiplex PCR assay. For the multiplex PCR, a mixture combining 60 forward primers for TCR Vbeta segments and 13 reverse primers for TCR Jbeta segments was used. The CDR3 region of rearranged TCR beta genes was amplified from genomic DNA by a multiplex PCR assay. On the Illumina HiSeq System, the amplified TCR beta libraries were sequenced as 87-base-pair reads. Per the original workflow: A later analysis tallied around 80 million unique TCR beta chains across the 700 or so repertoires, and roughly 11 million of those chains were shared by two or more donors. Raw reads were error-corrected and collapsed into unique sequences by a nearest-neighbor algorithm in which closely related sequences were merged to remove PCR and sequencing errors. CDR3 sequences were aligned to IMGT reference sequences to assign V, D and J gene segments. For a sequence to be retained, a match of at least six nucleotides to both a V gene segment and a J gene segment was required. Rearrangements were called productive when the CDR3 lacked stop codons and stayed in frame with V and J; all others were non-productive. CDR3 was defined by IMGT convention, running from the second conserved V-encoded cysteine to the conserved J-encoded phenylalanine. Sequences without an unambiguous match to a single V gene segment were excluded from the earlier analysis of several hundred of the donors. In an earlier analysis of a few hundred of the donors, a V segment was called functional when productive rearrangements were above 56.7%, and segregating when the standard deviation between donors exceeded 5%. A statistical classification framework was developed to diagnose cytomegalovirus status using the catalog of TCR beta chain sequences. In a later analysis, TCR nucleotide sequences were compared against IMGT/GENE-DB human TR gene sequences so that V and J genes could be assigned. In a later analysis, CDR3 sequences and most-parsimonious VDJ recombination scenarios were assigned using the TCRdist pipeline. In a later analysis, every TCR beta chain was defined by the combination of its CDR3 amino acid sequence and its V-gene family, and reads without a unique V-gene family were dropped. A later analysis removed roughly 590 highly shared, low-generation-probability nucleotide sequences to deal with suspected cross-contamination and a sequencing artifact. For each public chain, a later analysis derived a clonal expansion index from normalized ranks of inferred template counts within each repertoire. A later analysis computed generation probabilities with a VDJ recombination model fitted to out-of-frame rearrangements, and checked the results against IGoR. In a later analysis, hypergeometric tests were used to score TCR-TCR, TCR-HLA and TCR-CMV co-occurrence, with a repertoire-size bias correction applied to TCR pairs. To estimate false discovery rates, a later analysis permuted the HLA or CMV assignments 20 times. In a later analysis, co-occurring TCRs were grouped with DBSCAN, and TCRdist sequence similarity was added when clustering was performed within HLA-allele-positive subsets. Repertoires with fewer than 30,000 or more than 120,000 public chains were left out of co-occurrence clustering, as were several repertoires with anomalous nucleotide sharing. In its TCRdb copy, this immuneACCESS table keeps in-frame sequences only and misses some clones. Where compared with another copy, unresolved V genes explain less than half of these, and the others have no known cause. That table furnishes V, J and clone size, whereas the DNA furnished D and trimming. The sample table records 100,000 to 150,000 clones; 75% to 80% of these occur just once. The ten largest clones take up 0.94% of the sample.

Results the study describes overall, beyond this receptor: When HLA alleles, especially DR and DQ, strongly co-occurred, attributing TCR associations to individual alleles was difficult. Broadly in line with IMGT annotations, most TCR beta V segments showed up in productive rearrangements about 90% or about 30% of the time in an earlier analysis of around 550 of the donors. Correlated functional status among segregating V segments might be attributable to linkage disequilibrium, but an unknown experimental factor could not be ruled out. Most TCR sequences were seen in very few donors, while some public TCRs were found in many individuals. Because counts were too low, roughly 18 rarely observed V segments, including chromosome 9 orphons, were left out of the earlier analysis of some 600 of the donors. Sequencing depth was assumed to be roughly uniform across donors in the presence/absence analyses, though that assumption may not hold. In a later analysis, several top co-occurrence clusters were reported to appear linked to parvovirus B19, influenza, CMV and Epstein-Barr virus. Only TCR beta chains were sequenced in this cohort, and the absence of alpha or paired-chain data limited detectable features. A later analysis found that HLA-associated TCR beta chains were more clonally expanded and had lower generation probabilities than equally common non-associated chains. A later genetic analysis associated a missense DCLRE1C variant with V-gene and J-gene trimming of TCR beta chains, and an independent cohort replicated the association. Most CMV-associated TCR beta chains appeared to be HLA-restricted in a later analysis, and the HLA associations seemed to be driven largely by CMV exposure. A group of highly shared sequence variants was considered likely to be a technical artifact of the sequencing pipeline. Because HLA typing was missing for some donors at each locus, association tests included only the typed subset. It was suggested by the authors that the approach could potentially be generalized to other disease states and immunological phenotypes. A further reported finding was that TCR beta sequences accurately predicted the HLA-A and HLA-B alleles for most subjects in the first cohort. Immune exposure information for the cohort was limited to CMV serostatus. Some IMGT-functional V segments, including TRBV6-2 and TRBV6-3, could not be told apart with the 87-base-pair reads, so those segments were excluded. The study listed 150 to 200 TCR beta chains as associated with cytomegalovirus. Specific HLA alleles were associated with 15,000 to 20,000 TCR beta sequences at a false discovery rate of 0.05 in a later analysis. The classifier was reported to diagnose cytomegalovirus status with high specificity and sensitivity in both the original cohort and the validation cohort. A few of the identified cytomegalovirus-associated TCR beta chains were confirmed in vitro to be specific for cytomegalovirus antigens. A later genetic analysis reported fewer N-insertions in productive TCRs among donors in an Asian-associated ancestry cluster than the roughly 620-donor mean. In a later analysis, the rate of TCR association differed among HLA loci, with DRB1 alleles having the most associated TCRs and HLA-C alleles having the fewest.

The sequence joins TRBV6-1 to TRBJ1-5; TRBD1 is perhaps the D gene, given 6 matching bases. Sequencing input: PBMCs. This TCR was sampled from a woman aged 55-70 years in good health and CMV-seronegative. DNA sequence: TGTGCCAGCAGGGAACCACAGGGATCGGGCAATCAGCCCCAGCATTTT. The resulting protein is CASREPQGSGNQPQHF.